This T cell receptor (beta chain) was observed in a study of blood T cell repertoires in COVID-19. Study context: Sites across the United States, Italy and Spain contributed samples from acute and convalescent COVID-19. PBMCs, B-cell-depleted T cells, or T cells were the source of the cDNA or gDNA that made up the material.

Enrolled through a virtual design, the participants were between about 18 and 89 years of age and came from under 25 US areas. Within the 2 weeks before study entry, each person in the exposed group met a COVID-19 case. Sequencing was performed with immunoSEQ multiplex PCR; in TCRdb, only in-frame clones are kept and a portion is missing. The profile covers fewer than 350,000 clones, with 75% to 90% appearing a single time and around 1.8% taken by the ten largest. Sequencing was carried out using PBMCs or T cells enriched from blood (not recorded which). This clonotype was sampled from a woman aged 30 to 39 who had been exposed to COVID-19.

The CDR3 sequence: CASSGAPNYEQYF. Here the CDR3 DNA reads TGCGCCAGCAGTGGGGCACCGAACTACGAGCAGTACTTC. The V call is TRBV4-1, the J call TRBJ2-7; TRBD1 is a possible D gene (5 bases). Germline V gene lookup returns CDR1 MGHRA and CDR2 YSYEKL. CDR3 size: 13 residues. The ends were cut back, 6 bases at V and 3 bases at J, with 12 bases in the middle.